The 20 T cell receptor beta chains listed next were all sequenced from one sample in a study of radiotherapy plus CTLA-4 blockade in lung cancer (dated by TCRdb to 2016 to 2018). The method was the immunoSEQ multiplex PCR assay. Here the immuneACCESS table is served through TCRdb, limited to in-frame sequences with V and J called. Missing clones are a known gap in these copies; in checked studies unresolved V genes cover under half, and the rest lacks a known reason. The sample table holds approximately 98,000 clones, of which more than 75% were seen once. The ten largest make up around 3.6% of the sample. The sample consisted of peripheral blood, taken from a patient treated with radiotherapy plus ipilimumab. These receptors originate from a human donor with non-small cell lung cancer who had a partial response to radiotherapy plus ipilimumab.

The chain employs TRBV2 and TRBJ2-5; maybe TRBD1 (6 bases). Near its end, the DNA agrees better with TRBJ2-7, so the J call may be wrong. Germline V gives CDR1 SNHLY, CDR2 FYNNEI. CDR3 length equals 13 residues. CDR3 in amino acids: CASSWGRTYEQYF. The CDR3 DNA follows: TGTGCCAGCAGCTGGGGGCGCACGTACGAGCAGTACTTC.

J is TRBJ2-1 and V is TRBV30; D is unclear. The CDR3 totals 13 residues. The V and J ends lost 0 bases and 7 bases respectively, with 10 bases between them. CDR1 GTSNPN and CDR2 SVGIG come from the germline V gene (reference sequence). Written as DNA, the CDR3 is TGTGCCTGGAGTGTACTACTCGGGAATGAGCAGTTCTTC. Its translation: CAWSVLLGNEQFF.

The J gene is TRBJ2-7, the V gene TRBV5-1; a possible D gene is TRBD1 (7 bases). The CDR3 contains 13 residues. Germline loops: CDR1 SGHRS, CDR2 YFSETQ. Trimming cost V 4 bases and J 4 bases, with 12 bases left between them. For the CDR3, the DNA is TGCGCCAGCAGCGTAGCAGGGGGGTACGAGCAGTACTTC. Translation gives CASSVAGGYEQYF.

This clone was seen just once. The rearrangement joins TRBV5-1 to TRBJ2-2; 16 nucleotides align to TRBD2. CDR1 is SGHRS and CDR2 is YFSETQ in the germline V gene. The CDR3 has 17 amino acids. The V and J ends lost 3 bases and 5 bases, in that order; junction bases with no gene match: 4. The CDR3 sequence is CASSWGLAGGMTGELFF. The DNA for the CDR3 is TGCGCCAGCAGCTGGGGACTAGCGGGAGGGATGACCGGGGAGCTGTTTTTT.

The chain has TRBV5-1 and TRBJ1-2; TRBD1 might be the D (5 bases). Germline V CDR1 and CDR2: SGHRS, YFSETQ. The V gene lost 4 bases and the J gene lost 4 bases, with 11 bases spanning the gap. The CDR3 covers 13 residues. Written as DNA, the CDR3 is TGCGCCAGCAGCCCAGACAGTAGCTATGGCTACACCTTC. Amino acids: CASSPDSSYGYTF.

This clone was observed once. The chain links TRBV15 to TRBJ2-7, with 9 bases lining up with TRBD1. The CDR3 runs 14 residues. Germline CDR1 is LNHNV and CDR2 is YYDKDF (reference sequence). Trimming took 8 bases from V and 3 from J; bases not matched to a gene: 8. CDR3 coding DNA: TGTGCCACCGGACAGGGGCAGGGAATCTACGAGCAGTACTTC. Residues: CATGQGQGIYEQYF.

The chain couples TRBV6-5 to TRBJ2-7, with 12 positions matching TRBD2. This CDR3 is built from 14 residues. Germline values: CDR1 MNHEY, CDR2 SVGAGI. V shed 6 bases, J shed 6 bases, and the junction held 6 bases outside the gene matches. CDR3 nucleotide sequence: TGTGCCAGCAGGAGACTAGCGGGAGATGGCGAGCAGTACTTC. Translation gives CASRRLAGDGEQYF.

The chain has TRBV18 and TRBJ2-5; 10 bases are shared with TRBD2. The CDR3 length is 16 residues. V shed 2 bases, J shed 4 bases, and the junction held 7 bases outside the gene matches. Per germline, CDR1 KGHSH and CDR2 LQKENI. CDR3 sequence: CASSPGSGRGSETQYF. DNA for the CDR3: TGTGCCAGCTCACCAGGGAGCGGGAGGGGATCAGAGACCCAGTACTTC.

The chain employs TRBV6-1 and TRBJ2-1; possibly TRBD2 for D (6 bases). This CDR3 is 13 amino acids long. V was cut by 7 bases and J by 7 bases, with 14 bases left in between. Germline values: CDR1 MNHNS, CDR2 SASEGT. The CDR3 nucleotides are TGTGCCAGCATCGACGGGGGTTCTAATGAGCAGTTCTTC. Its translation: CASIDGGSNEQFF.

This chain links TRBV2 with TRBJ2-3; TRBD2 matches at 8 bases. V lost 4 bases, J lost 2 bases, and 8 bases stayed unmatched. Germline values: CDR1 SNHLY, CDR2 FYNNEI. The CDR3 spans 16 residues. CDR3: CASSVLGSGDTDTQYF. The CDR3 DNA sequence: TGTGCCAGCAGTGTCCTTGGTAGCGGGGACACAGATACGCAGTATTTT. The full variable domain, with the rest looked up from reference TRBV2 and TRBJ2-3, is EPEVTQTPSHQVTQMGQEVILRCVPISNHLYFYWYRQILGQKVEFLVSFYNNEISEKSEIFDDQFSVERPDGSNFTLKIRSTKLEDSAMYFCASSVLGSGDTDTQYFGPGTRLTVL.

The gene calls are TRBV9 and TRBJ2-3; 7 nucleotides align to TRBD2. Unmatched junction bases numbered 12, after V lost 0 bases and J lost 8 bases. Germline lookup yields CDR1 SGDLS and CDR2 YYNGEE. CDR3 length: 16 amino acids. The CDR3: CASSVAEGASGLTQYF. CDR3 sequence (DNA): TGTGCCAGCAGCGTAGCTGAAGGGGCTAGCGGTCTTACGCAGTATTTT.

The chain links TRBV11-2 to TRBJ1-4; 9 bases line up with TRBD1. V lost 6 bases, J lost 7 bases, and 6 bases stayed unmatched. In germline, CDR1 is SGHAT, CDR2 FQNNGV. The CDR3 consists of 14 residues. As DNA, the CDR3 is TGTGCCAGCAGTAAACAGGGGGCGTTTGAAAAACTGTTTTTT. Protein: CASSKQGAFEKLFF.

The rearrangement links TRBV7-3 to TRBJ2-3, with a possible D match to TRBD2 (5 bases). Between the trimmed V and J ends, which lost 2 bases and 4 bases, there was a span of 13 bases. CDR3 length equals 15 residues. CDR1 SGHTA and CDR2 FQGTGA come from the germline V gene. The CDR3 sequence is CASSLLAGPADTQYF. The CDR3 DNA sequence: TGTGCCAGCAGCTTATTGGCGGGCCCGGCAGATACGCAGTATTTT. The entire variable domain, with the rest obtained from reference TRBV7-3 and TRBJ2-3, is as follows: GAGVSQTPSNKVTEKGKYVELRCDPISGHTALYWYRQSLGQGPEFLIYFQGTGAADDSGLPNDRFFAVRPEGSVSTLKIQRTERGDSAVYLCASSLLAGPADTQYFGPGTRLTVL.

The V call is TRBV7-2, the J call TRBJ2-2, with TRBD2 as a possible D gene (6 bases). CDR1 and CDR2 from the germline V gene are SGHTA and FQGNSA. The CDR3 has 17 residues. Trimming removed 5 bases from V and 4 bases from J, with 20 bases in between. The CDR3 protein is CASSLIGGRKGTGELFF. The CDR3 DNA follows: TGTGCCAGCAGCCTAATCGGAGGGCGAAAGGGCACCGGGGAGCTGTTTTTT.

The table lists this clone with a few counts. The rearrangement uses TRBV12-5 and TRBJ1-2, with TRBD1 matching over 9 bases. Germline V CDR1 and CDR2: LGHNT, FRNRAP. J gave up 8 bases and V 0 bases, and 10 bases lay outside the gene matches. The CDR3 runs 16 residues. CDR3 DNA sequence: TGTGCTAGTGGTTTGGTACTGGACAGGGGTAGTTCGGGCTACACCTTC. This translates into CASGLVLDRGSSGYTF.

The rearrangement uses TRBV28 and TRBJ1-3; TRBD1 matches at 8 bases. V shed 5 bases, J shed 4 bases, and the junction held 7 bases outside the gene matches. Germline CDR1 and CDR2: MDHEN and SYDVKM. This CDR3 is built from 15 residues. The CDR3 region has the DNA TGTGCCAGCAGTCTCCAGGGGGCGGGAGGAAACACCATATATTTT. Amino acid sequence: CASSLQGAGGNTIYF. Combining the CDR3 with reference TRBV28 and TRBJ1-3 gives the whole variable domain DVKVTQSSRYLVKRTGEKVFLECVQDMDHENMFWYRQDPGLGLRLIYFSYDVKMKEKGDIPEGYSVSREKKERFSLILESASTNQTSMYLCASSLQGAGGNTIYFGEGSWLTVV.

The chain couples TRBV18 to TRBJ2-1, with 7 bases fitting TRBD2. The CDR3 length is 16 residues. The V gene's germline CDR1 is KGHSH and CDR2 LQKENI. Germline trimming cut 0 bases from V and 5 bases from J; bases unmatched to any gene: 7. Here the CDR3 DNA reads TGTGCCAGCTCACCACCGGGCCTAGCGGTAAACAATGAGCAGTTCTTC. This codes for CASSPPGLAVNNEQFF.

V gene TRBV19 combines with J gene TRBJ2-1, with 9 bases fitting TRBD2. From germline, CDR1 is LNHDA and CDR2 SQIVND (reference sequence). There are 17 residues in the CDR3. The ends lost 5 bases at V and 2 bases at J; junction bases unmatched: 10. The CDR3 sequence: CASSPQSTSGPYNEQFF. For the CDR3, the DNA is TGTGCCAGTAGTCCCCAATCCACTAGCGGGCCCTACAATGAGCAGTTCTTC.

The chain is built from TRBV5-1 and TRBJ2-1; 12 bases map to TRBD2. The CDR3 length is 14 residues. With 4 bases clipped from V and 8 bases from J, the junction kept 4 bases outside the gene matches. In germline, CDR1 is SGHRS, CDR2 YFSETQ. The CDR3 sequence: CASSPSGRGDEQFF. The CDR3, as DNA: TGCGCCAGCAGCCCTAGCGGGAGGGGCGATGAGCAGTTCTTC.

This chain links TRBV20-1 with TRBJ1-1, with TRBD1 matching 7 bases. Germline lookup yields CDR1 DFQATT and CDR2 SNEGSKA (reference sequence). The CDR3 sequence is 11 residues long. The V and J ends lost 8 bases and 6 bases, in that order; junction bases with no gene match: 6. The CDR3 coding sequence is TGCAGTCCAAGGGACAGTGCTGAAGCTTTCTTT. It is translated as CSPRDSAEAFF.